This paragraph covers one T cell receptor (beta chain) sequence. CDR1 MDHEN and CDR2 SYDVKM come from the germline V gene. The CDR3 loop spans 15 amino acids. V was clipped by 6 bases and J by 7 bases, with 16 bases between them. The sample originates from a study of blood T cell repertoires in COVID-19. Produced via immunoSEQ multiplex PCR; TCRdb's table is partial and in-frame only. The table lists some 270,000 clones, around nine tenths of them singletons, with around 1.5% in the top ten. The chain is built from TRBV28 and TRBJ1-6; weak D call: TRBD1 (5 bases). The sequencing input was peripheral blood. The sequence derives from a woman aged 55-70 years who had recovered from COVID-19. The CDR3 loop reads CASRAPTGLNSPLHF. The DNA of the CDR3 is TGTGCCAGCAGAGCCCCGACGGGACTCAATTCACCCCTCCACTTT.